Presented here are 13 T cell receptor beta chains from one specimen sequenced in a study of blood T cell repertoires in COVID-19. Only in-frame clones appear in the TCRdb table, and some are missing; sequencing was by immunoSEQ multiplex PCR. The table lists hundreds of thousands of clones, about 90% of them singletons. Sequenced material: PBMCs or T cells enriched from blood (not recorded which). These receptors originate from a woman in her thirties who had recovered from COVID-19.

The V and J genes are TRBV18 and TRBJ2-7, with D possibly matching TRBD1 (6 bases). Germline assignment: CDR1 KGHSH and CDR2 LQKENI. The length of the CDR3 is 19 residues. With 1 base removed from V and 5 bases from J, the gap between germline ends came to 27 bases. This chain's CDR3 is CASSPLPSPPRGGVNEQYF. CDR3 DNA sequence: TGTGCCAGCTCACCACTACCTTCCCCGCCTCGTGGGGGCGTAAACGAGCAGTACTTC.

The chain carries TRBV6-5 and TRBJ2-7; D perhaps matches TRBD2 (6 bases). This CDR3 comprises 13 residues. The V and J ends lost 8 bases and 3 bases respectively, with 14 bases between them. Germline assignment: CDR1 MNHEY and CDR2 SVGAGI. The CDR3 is CASGPGLNYEQYF. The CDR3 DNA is TGTGCCAGCGGACCGGGACTGAACTACGAGCAGTACTTC.

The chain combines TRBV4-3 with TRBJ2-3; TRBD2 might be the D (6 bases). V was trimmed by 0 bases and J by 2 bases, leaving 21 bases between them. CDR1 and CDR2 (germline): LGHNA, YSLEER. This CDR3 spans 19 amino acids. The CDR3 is CASSQDLLRGSPSTDTQYF. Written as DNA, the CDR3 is TGCGCCAGCAGCCAAGACCTGTTGCGGGGCAGTCCCTCCACAGATACGCAGTATTTT.

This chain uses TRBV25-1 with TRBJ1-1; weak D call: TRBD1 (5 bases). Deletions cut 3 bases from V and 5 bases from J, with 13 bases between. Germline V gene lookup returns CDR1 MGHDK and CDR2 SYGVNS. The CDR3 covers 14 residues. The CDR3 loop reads CASSEQLGGTEAFF. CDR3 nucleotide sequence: TGTGCCAGCAGTGAGCAACTCGGGGGGACTGAAGCTTTCTTT. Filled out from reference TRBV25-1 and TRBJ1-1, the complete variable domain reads EADIYQTPRYLVIGTGKKITLECSQTMGHDKMYWYQQDPGMELHLIHYSYGVNSTEKGDLSSESTVSRIRTEHFPLTLESARPSHTSQYLCASSEQLGGTEAFFGQGTRLTVV.

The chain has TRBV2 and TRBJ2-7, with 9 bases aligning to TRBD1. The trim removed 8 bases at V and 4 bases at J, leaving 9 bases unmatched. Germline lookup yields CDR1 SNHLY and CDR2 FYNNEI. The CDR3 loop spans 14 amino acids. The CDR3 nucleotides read TGTGCCAGCGGATTACAGGGGGCTCGATACGAGCAGTACTTC. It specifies CASGLQGARYEQYF.

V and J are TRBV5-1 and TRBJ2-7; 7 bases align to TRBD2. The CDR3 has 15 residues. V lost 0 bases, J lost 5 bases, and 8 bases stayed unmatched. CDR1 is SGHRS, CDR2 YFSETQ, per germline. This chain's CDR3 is CASSLDSTGGNEQYF. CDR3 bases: TGCGCCAGCAGCTTGGACTCCACGGGGGGTAACGAGCAGTACTTC.

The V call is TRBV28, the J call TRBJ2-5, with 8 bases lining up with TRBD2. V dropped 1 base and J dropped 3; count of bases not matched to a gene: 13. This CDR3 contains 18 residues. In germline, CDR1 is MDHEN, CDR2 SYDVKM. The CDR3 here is CASSLSPGLGTLEETQYF. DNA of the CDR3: TGTGCCAGCAGTTTATCTCCGGGACTAGGCACGCTAGAAGAGACCCAGTACTTC.

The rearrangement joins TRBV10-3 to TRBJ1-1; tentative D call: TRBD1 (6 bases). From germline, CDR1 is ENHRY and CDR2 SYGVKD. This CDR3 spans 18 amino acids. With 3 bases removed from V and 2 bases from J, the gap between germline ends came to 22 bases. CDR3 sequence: CAISDVGRGARFNTEAFF. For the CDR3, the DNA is TGTGCCATCAGTGACGTAGGTCGGGGGGCTCGGTTCAACACTGAAGCTTTCTTT.

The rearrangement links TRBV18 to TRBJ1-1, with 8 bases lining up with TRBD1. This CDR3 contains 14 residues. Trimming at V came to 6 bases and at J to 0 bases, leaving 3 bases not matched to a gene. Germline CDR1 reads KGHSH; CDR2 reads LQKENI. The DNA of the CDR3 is TGTGCCAGCTCCCCAGGGGGCTTGAACACTGAAGCTTTCTTT. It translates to CASSPGGLNTEAFF.

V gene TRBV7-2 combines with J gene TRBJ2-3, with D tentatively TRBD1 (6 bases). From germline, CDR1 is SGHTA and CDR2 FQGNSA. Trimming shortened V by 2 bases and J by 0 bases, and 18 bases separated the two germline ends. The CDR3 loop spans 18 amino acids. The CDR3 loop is CASSLSSAGVFSTDTQYF. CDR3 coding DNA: TGTGCCAGCAGCTTATCGTCGGCAGGGGTGTTTAGCACAGATACGCAGTATTTT.

Here the CDR3 reads CASSPLPSGASYNEQFF. Written as DNA, the CDR3 is TGTGCCAGCTCACCACTTCCTAGCGGGGCTTCCTACAATGAGCAGTTCTTC. The V gene is TRBV18, the J gene TRBJ2-1, with 9 positions matching TRBD2. The CDR3 consists of 17 residues. The V segment lost 1 base and the J segment 1 base; nucleotides outside the gene matches: 5. Germline lookup yields CDR1 KGHSH and CDR2 LQKENI.

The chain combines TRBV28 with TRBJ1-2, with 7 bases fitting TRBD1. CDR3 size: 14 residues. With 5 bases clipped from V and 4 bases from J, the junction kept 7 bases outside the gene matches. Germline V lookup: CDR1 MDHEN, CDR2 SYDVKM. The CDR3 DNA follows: TGTGCCAGCAGTCGCTTAGGGGGCGGCTATGGCTACACCTTC. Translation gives CASSRLGGGYGYTF.

As DNA, the CDR3 is TGCGCCAGTGCCGTGGGGCAGGGGGCAGCGGGAAACACCATATATTTT. Encoded protein: CASAVGQGAAGNTIYF. The rearrangement joins TRBV4-1 to TRBJ1-3; TRBD1 matches at 8 bases. Looked up from germline, CDR1 is MGHRA and CDR2 is YSYEKL. Trimming removed 9 bases from V and 4 bases from J; junction bases left unmatched: 14. The CDR3 is 16 residues long.